Listed below are T cell receptor beta chains from one sample, sequenced in a study of T cells in Graves' hyperthyroidism and ophthalmopathy. MiXCR was run by TCRdb on the multiplex PCR reads, yielding one entry per CDR3 protein. Of 700,000 to 850,000 distinct CDR3 sequences detected, about a third appear once; the ten largest clones hold 31%. Sequencing was performed on blood. Receptors originate from a woman aged 35 to 49 with Graves' hyperthyroidism. Both conserved end residues are part of each CDR3. The D gene is left open where the match is weak. Clone size, where shown, is once, few, many, or a class for clones that have expanded.

J	D	V	size	CDR3	DNA
TRBJ2-7	TRBD2	TRBV12-3/TRBV12-4	few	CASSPLLALSSYEQYF	TGTGCCAGCAGTCCCTTACTAGCGCTAAGCTCCTACGAGCAGTACTTC
TRBJ1-1	NA	TRBV12-3/TRBV12-4	many	CASSFSSDTEAFF	TGTGCCAGCAGTTTTTCATCGGACACTGAAGCTTTCTTT
TRBJ1-3	TRBD1	TRBV6-1	NA	CASSRRQGGPGNTIYF	TGTGCCAGCAGTAGACGACAGGGAGGCCCTGGAAACACCATATATTTT
TRBJ2-7	TRBD2	TRBV7-2	few	CASSFGLANPQYF	TGTGCCAGCAGCTTTGGACTAGCGAATCCGCAGTACTTC
TRBJ2-5	NA	TRBV19	many	CASSRQDGPQYF	TGTGCCAGTAGTAGACAGGACGGGCCCCAGTACTTC
TRBJ1-4	NA	TRBV7-2	many	CASSLDVSGVDEKLFF	TGTGCCAGCAGCTTAGATGTGTCCGGTGTGGATGAAAAACTGTTTTTT
TRBJ2-7	NA	TRBV20-1	NA	CSATVQDPSVGAFYEQYF	TGCAGTGCAACCGTCCAGGACCCTTCCGTGGGGGCCTTTTACGAGCAGTACTTC
TRBJ1-1	TRBD1	TRBV7-9	NA	CASSPSKGAVNTEAFF	TGTGCCAGCAGCCCCTCTAAGGGGGCAGTAAACACTGAAGCTTTCTTT
TRBJ1-1	TRBD1	TRBV6-2/TRBV6-3	few	CASSWGTGAGTEAFF	TGTGCCAGCAGTTGGGGGACAGGGGCGGGCACTGAAGCTTTCTTT
TRBJ2-5	NA	TRBV2	many	CAQGQETQYF	TGTGCACAGGGCCAAGAGACCCAGTACTTC
TRBJ2-7	NA	TRBV30	NA	CAWSSGSVYEQYF	TGTGCCTGGAGTTCGGGGAGCGTTTACGAGCAGTACTTC
TRBJ2-5	NA	TRBV20-1	many	CSAPPVRETQYF	TGCAGTGCTCCCCCGGTTCGAGAGACCCAGTACTTC
TRBJ1-2	NA	TRBV29-1	NA	CSQDWADANYGYTF	TGCAGCCAAGATTGGGCCGACGCGAACTATGGCTACACCTTC